The text below deals with one T cell receptor (beta chain). The record originates from a study of blood T cells in healthy people across ages. V lost 8 bases and J 0 bases, leaving 20 bases between the germline ends. The CDR3 sequence is 17 residues long. Primers used in a second PCR of about 6 to 12 cycles were a sample-barcoded 5' primer and a J-beta primer mix. MiXCR, run by TCRdb on the 5' RACE reads, gives a single entry per CDR3 protein. The table lists over a million distinct CDR3 sequences, roughly 60% of them singletons. Per-sample PBMC isolation yielded at least 6.5 million cells. The sequence was obtained from a man aged 18 to 30 in good health. The chain combines TRBV6-7 with TRBJ1-3, with D uncertain. TRBV6-7 is an ORF, and what it does is uncertain. Source material: blood. CDR3 DNA: TGTGCCAGCCATAATTCCTCTCGCGGAACCTCTGGAAACACCATATATTTT. This encodes CASHNSSRGTSGNTIYF.